This T cell receptor (beta chain) was documented in a study of blood T cell repertoires in COVID-19. Study as a whole: The origin of the acute and convalescent COVID-19 samples was the United States, Italy and Spain. PBMCs, B-cell-depleted T cells, or T cells were the source of the cDNA or gDNA that made up the material.

Per the germline V gene, CDR1 is LNHDA and CDR2 is SQIVND (reference sequence). The CDR3 has 15 residues. Between the trimmed V and J ends, which lost 5 bases and 0 bases, there was a span of 10 bases. Source study methods: Scientists estimated how many nucleated cells there were by amplifying reference gene primers. Assay used: immunoSEQ multiplex PCR; TCRdb lists only in-frame clones, some missing. V, J and clone size are taken as reported in that table, and D and trimming were inferred from the DNA itself. The repertoire has about 34,000 clones, approximately 80% of them found once; the top ten carry around a third.

The material sequenced was peripheral blood. The chain joins TRBV19 to TRBJ2-2; TRBD1 might be the D (5 bases). This clonotype was obtained from a man older than 75 with acute or convalescent COVID-19. As DNA, the CDR3 is TGTGCCAGTAGTTTGCGGACAACGAACACCGGGGAGCTGTTTTTT. Translation: CASSLRTTNTGELFF.